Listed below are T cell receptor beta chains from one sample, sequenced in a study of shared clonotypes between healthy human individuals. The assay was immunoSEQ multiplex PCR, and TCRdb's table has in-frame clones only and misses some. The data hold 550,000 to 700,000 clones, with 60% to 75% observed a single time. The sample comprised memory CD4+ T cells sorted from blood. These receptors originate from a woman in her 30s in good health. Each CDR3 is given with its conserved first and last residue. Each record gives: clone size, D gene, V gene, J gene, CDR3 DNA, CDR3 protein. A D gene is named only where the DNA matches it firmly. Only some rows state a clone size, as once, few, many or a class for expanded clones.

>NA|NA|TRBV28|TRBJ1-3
TGTGCCAGCAGTTTATTACCCAGAGCTGGAAACACCATATATTTT
CASSLLPRAGNTIYF
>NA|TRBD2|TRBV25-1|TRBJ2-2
TGTGCCAGCAGTGAAGCGGGGGGGCCCGGGGAGCTGTTTTTT
CASSEAGGPGELFF
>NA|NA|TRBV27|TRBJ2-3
TGTGCCAGCAGTTTGTTGGGGCAGGGAGAGAATACGCAGTATTTT
CASSLLGQGENTQYF
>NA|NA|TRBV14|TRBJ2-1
TGTGCCAGCAGCCAAGGTGGGAGTTTTGAGCAGTTCTTC
CASSQGGSFEQFF
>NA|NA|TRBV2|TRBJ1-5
TGTGCCAGCAGGGCAAATAATCAGCCCCAGCATTTT
CASRANNQPQHF
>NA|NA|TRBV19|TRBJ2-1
TGTGCCAGTAGTATAACGGACGGACACAATGAGCAGTTCTTC
CASSITDGHNEQFF
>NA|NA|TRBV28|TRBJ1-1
TGTGCCAGCCTCCCGGGGGGGACCACTGAAGCTTTCTTT
CASLPGGTTEAFF
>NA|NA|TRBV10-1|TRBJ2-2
TGCGCCAGCAGTCCTACAGGCACCGGGGAGCTGTTTTTT
CASSPTGTGELFF
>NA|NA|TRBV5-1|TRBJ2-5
TGCGCCAGCAGCTTGAGCCAAGAGACCCAGTACTTC
CASSLSQETQYF
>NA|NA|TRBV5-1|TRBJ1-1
TGCGCCAGCAGCCCAGGTTCTAAGAACACTGAAGCTTTCTTT
CASSPGSKNTEAFF
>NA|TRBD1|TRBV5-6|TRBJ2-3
TGTGCCAGCAGCTTGTGTGTCACAGGGGCAGATACGCAGTATTTT
CASSLCVTGADTQYF
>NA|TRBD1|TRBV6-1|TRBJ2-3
TGTGCCAGCTCCTCGGGACAGGGCACAGATACGCAGTATTTT
CASSSGQGTDTQYF
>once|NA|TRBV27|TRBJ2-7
TGTGCCAGCAGTTTAAAGGGGTACGAGCAGTACTTC
CASSLKGYEQYF
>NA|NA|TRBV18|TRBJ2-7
TGTGCCAGCTCATCGAGATCCGGGCCTCCAAACGGAGAGCAGTACTTC
CASSSRSGPPNGEQYF